A single sample gave rise to the 17 T cell receptor beta chains below, sequenced in a study of beta chain features in type 1 diabetes. The antigens of these receptors remain unknown. Findings and limits, study-wide: In all four CD4+ subsets, TCRB CDR3 length was significantly, moderately reduced in type 1 diabetes.

Investigators reverse transcribed all isolated RNA, so they sequenced expressed TCRB transcripts. Libraries were prepared by immunoSEQ multiplex PCR; TCRdb keeps only in-frame clonotypes and omits some of them. Among 640,000 or so clones listed, around 15% were seen once. The sequencing input was naive CD4+ T cells from blood. All receptors derive from a man aged 18 to 30 with type 1 diabetes.

CDR3 loop: CSVARIDYSTDTQYF. Written as DNA, the CDR3 is TGCAGCGTCGCCAGAATCGACTATAGCACAGATACGCAGTATTTT. The rearrangement joins TRBV29-1 to TRBJ2-3; TRBD2 is a possible D gene (5 bases). V was pared by 6 bases and J by 0 bases, with 16 bases between. The CDR3 spans 15 residues. Germline CDR1 reads SQVTM; CDR2 reads ANQGSEA.

The chain joins TRBV19 to TRBJ2-5; maybe TRBD1 (5 bases). The length of the CDR3 is 11 residues. CDR1 and CDR2 from the germline V gene are LNHDA and SQIVND (reference sequence). The V and J ends lost 4 bases and 5 bases respectively, with 5 bases between them. Here the CDR3 reads CASSNRETQYF. As DNA, the CDR3 is TGTGCCAGTAGTAACAGGGAGACCCAGTACTTC.

The V and J genes are TRBV5-1 and TRBJ1-2; D gene unclear. Trimming shortened V by 3 bases and J by 2 bases, and 20 bases separated the two germline ends. The CDR3 is 17 residues long. Germline V gene lookup returns CDR1 SGHRS and CDR2 YFSETQ. Here the CDR3 reads CASSSTGATPLNYGYTF. As DNA, the CDR3 is TGCGCCAGCAGCTCGACTGGAGCCACACCTTTGAACTATGGCTACACCTTC.

The CDR3 here is CASSLHLTELNTGELFF. The CDR3 nucleotides read TGCGCCAGCAGCTTGCACCTCACGGAACTGAACACCGGGGAGCTGTTTTTT. This chain links TRBV5-1 with TRBJ2-2; D gene unclear. The CDR3 sequence is 17 residues long. V was clipped by 1 base and J by 1 base, with 14 bases between them. CDR1 SGHRS and CDR2 YFSETQ come from the germline V gene. The full variable domain, in which reference TRBV5-1 and TRBJ2-2 provide the parts outside the CDR3, is KAGVTQTPRYLIKTRGQQVTLSCSPISGHRSVSWYQQTPGQGLQFLFEYFSETQRNKGNFPGRFSGRQFSNSRSEMNVSTLELGDSALYLCASSLHLTELNTGELFFGEGSRLTVL.

V and J are TRBV30 and TRBJ1-1; 7 nucleotides agree with TRBD1. This CDR3 comprises 12 residues. Germline-derived CDR1 and CDR2 are GTSNPN and SVGIG (reference sequence). Losses at the gene ends were 8 bases for V and 3 bases for J; bases not matched to a gene: 6. The CDR3 DNA reads TGTGCCGCAAGTCAGGGGGACACTGAAGCTTTCTTT. Translated, it gives CAASQGDTEAFF. The entire variable domain, with the rest obtained from reference TRBV30 and TRBJ1-1, is as follows: SQTIHQWPATLVQPVGSPLSLECTVEGTSNPNLYWYRQAAGRGLQLLFYSVGIGQISSEVPQNLSASRPQDRQFILSSKKLLLSDSGFYLCAASQGDTEAFFGQGTRLTVV.

V gene TRBV6-5 combines with J gene TRBJ2-5, with TRBD2 as a possible D gene (6 bases). The CDR3 covers 15 residues. Trimming stripped 2 bases from V and 5 bases from J, with 15 bases between. CDR1 and CDR2 (germline): MNHEY, SVGAGI. CDR3 coding DNA: TGTGCCAGCAGTTACGCGGGGCGTGGATGGGAGACCCAGTACTTC. Encoded protein: CASSYAGRGWETQYF.

Here the CDR3 reads CAWILRGLGYTF. The CDR3 DNA follows: TGTGCCTGGATTTTACGAGGGCTCGGCTACACCTTC. The rearrangement joins TRBV30 to TRBJ1-2, with unresolved D. V was pared by 4 bases and J by 8 bases, with 14 bases between. The CDR3 is made up of 12 amino acids. Germline CDR1 reads GTSNPN; CDR2 reads SVGIG (reference sequence).

The rearrangement links TRBV7-2 to TRBJ1-5, with 9 positions matching TRBD1. J lost 4 bases, V lost 1 base, and 2 bases had no gene match. Germline CDR1 reads SGHTA; CDR2 reads FQGNSA. The CDR3 consists of 15 residues. This CDR3 reads CASSLEGQGNQPQHF. In DNA, the CDR3 is TGTGCCAGCAGCTTAGAAGGACAGGGGAATCAGCCCCAGCATTTT.

There are a few counts of this clone. One end of the junction varies from germline; a read error may be responsible. The genes are TRBV9 and TRBJ2-1; TRBD2 matches 10 bases. This CDR3 spans 15 amino acids. The germline CDR1 and CDR2 sequences are SGDLS and YYNGEE. Here the CDR3 reads CASSLRTSGYDEQFF. In DNA form, the CDR3 reads TGTGCCAGCAGCCTCCGGACTAGCGGCTACGATGAGCAGTTCTTC.

This rearrangement joins TRBV4-2 to TRBJ2-7; perhaps D is TRBD1 or TRBD2 (5 bases each). This CDR3 region has 16 residues. The V gene lost 4 bases and the J gene lost 1 base, with 17 bases spanning the gap. The germline CDR1 and CDR2 sequences are LGHNA and YNFKEQ. The CDR3 DNA reads TGTGCCAGCAGCCCAAGTCTGGGGGAGCGGTCCTACGAGCAGTACTTC. This sequence encodes CASSPSLGERSYEQYF.

The J gene is TRBJ2-7, the V gene TRBV15, with D hard to call. The V and J ends lost 3 bases and 1 base respectively, with 13 bases between them. The CDR3 runs 15 residues. The germline V gene has CDR1 LNHNV and CDR2 YYDKDF (reference sequence). The CDR3 loop is CATSRRTAQSYEQYF. Written as DNA, the CDR3 is TGTGCCACCAGCAGGAGGACCGCGCAGTCCTACGAGCAGTACTTC.

The chain carries TRBV19 and TRBJ2-3; D perhaps matches TRBD2 (6 bases). The CDR3 is 13 amino acids. The V and J ends lost 10 bases and 3 bases respectively, with 14 bases between them. Germline assignment: CDR1 LNHDA and CDR2 SQIVND (reference sequence). CDR3 nucleotides: TGTGCCACTAGCCCCGGAGGGACAGATACGCAGTATTTT. It specifies CATSPGGTDTQYF.

This clone has only a few counts. J is TRBJ2-1 and V is TRBV29-1; no reliable D call. Trimming took 5 bases from V and 0 from J, leaving 8 bases between them. The CDR3 runs to 13 residues. In germline, CDR1 is SQVTM, CDR2 ANQGSEA. Here the CDR3 reads CSVLSSSYNEQFF. The DNA of the CDR3 is TGCAGCGTTTTGTCGAGCTCCTACAATGAGCAGTTCTTC.

J is TRBJ2-1 and V is TRBV30; 9 bases match TRBD2. CDR1 and CDR2 (germline): GTSNPN, SVGIG (reference sequence). Losses at the gene ends were 2 bases for V and 7 bases for J; bases not matched to a gene: 12. The CDR3 sequence is 16 residues long. This CDR3 is CAWSLASGKWGNEQFF. The CDR3 DNA is TGTGCCTGGAGTTTGGCTAGCGGGAAGTGGGGGAATGAGCAGTTCTTC.

This clone appeared a few times. The genes are TRBV7-9 and TRBJ2-7; tentative D call: TRBD2 (5 bases). The germline gives CDR1 SEHNR, CDR2 FQNEAQ (reference sequence). This CDR3 has 12 residues. Deletions cut 3 bases from V and 7 bases from J, with 10 bases between. DNA for the CDR3: TGTGCCAGCAGCTTGGTCGAGGGTGAGCAGTACTTC. As protein: CASSLVEGEQYF.

This clone was observed a handful of times. The J gene is TRBJ2-4, the V gene TRBV30; D is undetermined. In germline, CDR1 is GTSNPN, CDR2 SVGIG (reference sequence). Trimming shortened V by 4 bases and J by 5 bases, and 6 bases separated the two germline ends. The CDR3 has 11 residues. This CDR3 reads CAWTGQNIQYF. The CDR3 bases are TGTGCCTGGACAGGTCAAAACATTCAGTACTTC.

The chain couples TRBV23-1 to TRBJ1-2, with 7 bases aligning to TRBD1. TRBV23-1 is marked as an open reading frame, function uncertain. V trimming: 7 bases; J trimming: 8 bases; junction bases outside the gene matches: 10. The CDR3 has 13 residues. The CDR3 sequence is CASIRQGLTGYTF. In nucleotides, the CDR3 is TGCGCCAGCATTCGACAGGGTCTAACGGGCTACACCTTC.